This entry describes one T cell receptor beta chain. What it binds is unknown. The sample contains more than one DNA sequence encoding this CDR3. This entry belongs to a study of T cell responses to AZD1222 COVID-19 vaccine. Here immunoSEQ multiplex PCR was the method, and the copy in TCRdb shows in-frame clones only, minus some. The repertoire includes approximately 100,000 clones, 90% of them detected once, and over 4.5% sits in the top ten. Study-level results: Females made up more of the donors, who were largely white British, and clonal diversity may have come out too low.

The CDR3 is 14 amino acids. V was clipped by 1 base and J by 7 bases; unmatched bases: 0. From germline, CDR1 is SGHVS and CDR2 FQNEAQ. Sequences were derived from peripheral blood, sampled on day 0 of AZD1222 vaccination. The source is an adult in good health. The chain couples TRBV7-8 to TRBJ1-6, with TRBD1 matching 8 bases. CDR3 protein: CASSLDRGNSPLHF. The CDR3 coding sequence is TGTGCCAGCAGCTTAGACAGGGGGAATTCACCCCTCCACTTT.